Listed below are T cell receptor beta chains from one sample, sequenced in a study of T cells in Graves' hyperthyroidism and ophthalmopathy. TCRdb re-called the multiplex PCR reads through MiXCR, storing one row per CDR3 protein. The table includes about 350,000 distinct CDR3 sequences, roughly a sixth detected once. The sequencing input was blood. These receptors were collected from a woman between 25 and 40 years old with Graves' hyperthyroidism that later progressed to Graves' ophthalmopathy. Each CDR3 is given with its conserved first and last residue. The D gene is left open where the match is weak. The size field is filled for only some rows; it gives once, few, many or a size class.

d_call,clone_size,v_call,j_call,cdr3_nt,cdr3_aa
-,many,TRBV11-2,TRBJ1-2,TGTGCCAGCAGCCCCCTATCAGCTACTAACTATGGCTACACCTTC,CASSPLSATNYGYTF
-,many,TRBV28,TRBJ1-5,TGTGCCAGCAGTCCCCGGGTTATGAGCAATCAGCCCCAGCATTTT,CASSPRVMSNQPQHF
TRBD1,-,TRBV12-3/TRBV12-4,TRBJ1-2,TGTGCCAGCAGTTTTTGGGACAGGCCCAGCTACACCTTC,CASSFWDRPSYTF
TRBD2,many,TRBV7-2,TRBJ2-5,TGTGCCAGCACCCTCGGGGGGGGCCAAGAGACCCAGTACTTC,CASTLGGGQETQYF
-,-,TRBV20-1,TRBJ1-2,-,CSPATAGDYRGYGCTF
-,many,TRBV7-2,TRBJ1-1,TGTGCCAGCAGCCTAACCAAGCTGACAGAAGCTTTCTTT,CASSLTKLTEAFF
-,many,TRBV6-1,TRBJ2-7,TGTGCCAGCAGCCATCCCGGTGGTGCCGAGCAGTACTTC,CASSHPGGAEQYF
-,many,TRBV28,TRBJ1-2,TGTGCCAGCAGCTCCGCGGCGATTGGTTATGGCTACACCTTC,CASSSAAIGYGYTF
TRBD1,many,TRBV3-1,TRBJ2-7,TGTGCCAGCAGCAGGCGGACAGGGACCTCCTACGAGCAGTACTTC,CASSRRTGTSYEQYF
TRBD1,many,TRBV6-1,TRBJ2-2,TGTGCCAGCAGTGGAGACAGGGGGCTAGCCGGGGAGCTGTTTTTT,CASSGDRGLAGELFF
TRBD2,-,TRBV15,TRBJ2-7,TGTGCCACCAGCAGAGATCCCGGCGCTAGCGGGATGTACGAGCAGTACTTC,CATSRDPGASGMYEQYF
-,few,TRBV19,TRBJ2-1,TGTGCCAGTAGTATACAACAGGAGATTAATGAGCAGTTCTTC,CASSIQQEINEQFF
-,many,TRBV2,TRBJ2-7,TGTGCCAGCAGTGAATTTGTTGCGGGCGGCTCCTACGAGCAGTACTTC,CASSEFVAGGSYEQYF
TRBD2,-,TRBV12-3/TRBV12-4,TRBJ2-2,TGTGCCAGCAGGGGTAGGACTAGCGGGGGGGCCGTCGGGGAGCTGTTTTTT,CASRGRTSGGAVGELFF
-,few,TRBV10-3,TRBJ1-4,TGTGCCATCAGTGACTCAGTTCGTCTGAATGAAAAACTGTTTTTT,CAISDSVRLNEKLFF
-,few,TRBV29-1,TRBJ1-2,TGCAGCGTTGAAGCCCAGGTTGGCTACACCTTC,CSVEAQVGYTF
TRBD1,many,TRBV5-1,TRBJ2-3,TGCGCCAGCAGCCCAACAGGGGCAGATACGCAGTATTTT,CASSPTGADTQYF
-,few,TRBV7-2,TRBJ1-5,TGTGCCAGCAGCTTAGCGCTAACGGGAGGAGTTGGGCAGCCCCAGCATTTT,CASSLALTGGVGQPQHF
-,few,TRBV20-1,TRBJ2-7,TGCAGTGCTAGCGCTATAAAAAAGGCGGGACACCTAGCCTACGAGCAGTACTTC,CSASAIKKAGHLAYEQYF
-,few,TRBV6-2/TRBV6-3,TRBJ2-7,TGTGCCAGCAGCCTCCGAAGGGATGGCTACGAGCAGTACTTC,CASSLRRDGYEQYF
TRBD2,many,TRBV2,TRBJ2-7,TGTGCCAGCATGAGCGGGATCCGCTACGAGCAGTACTTC,CASMSGIRYEQYF
-,many,TRBV5-8,TRBJ2-5,TGTGCCAGCAGATTTGCGGAGGGCGTCCAAGAGACCCAGTACTTC,CASRFAEGVQETQYF
-,many,TRBV15,TRBJ1-6,TGTGCCACCCGGGCATCGGGGGATTCACCCCTCCACTTT,CATRASGDSPLHF
-,many,TRBV20-1,TRBJ2-7,TGCAGTGCTAGGGAGGGTACACTTGACGAGCAGTACTTC,CSAREGTLDEQYF
-,many,TRBV20-1,TRBJ1-5,TGCAGTGCTAGAGGGGGGATTGAGAATCAGCCCCAGCATTTT,CSARGGIENQPQHF
-,few,TRBV6-5,TRBJ1-1,TGTGCCAGCAGTTTTGACAGGTTAGAAGCTTTCTTT,CASSFDRLEAFF
-,few,TRBV7-9,TRBJ1-1,TGTGCCAGCAGCCCAGGGGAGGCTTTCTTT,CASSPGEAFF
-,few,TRBV4-2,TRBJ2-5,TGTGCCAGCAGCCAAGATGTTTGGGGGTGGGAGACCCAGTACTTC,CASSQDVWGWETQYF
TRBD2,many,TRBV11-1,TRBJ2-1,TGTGCCAGCAGAGGGACTAGCGGGAGTATTTACAATGAGCAGTTCTTC,CASRGTSGSIYNEQFF
-,-,TRBV6-1,TRBJ1-2,TGTGCCAGCAGTGAATTGAGAGGTGTGGCCTTC,CASSELRGVAF
TRBD1,few,TRBV7-9,TRBJ2-7,TGTGCCGTAACCGGGACAGGGGCCGTCGAGCAGTACTTC,CAVTGTGAVEQYF
-,many,TRBV7-7,TRBJ1-1,TGTGCCAGCAGCCAAGAACCCACTGAAGCTTTCTTT,CASSQEPTEAFF
-,-,TRBV5-1,TRBJ1-2,TGCGCCAGCAGCTTTGAGGACGGGCCGGGCAACTATGGCTACACCTTC,CASSFEDGPGNYGYTF
-,few,TRBV7-2,TRBJ1-5,TGTGCCAGCAGCTTAAGTTGGGGAGGTGATCAGCCCCAGCATTTT,CASSLSWGGDQPQHF
TRBD1,-,TRBV6-1,TRBJ2-1,TGTGCCAGCAGTGAAGCGACAGGGAGCTCCTACGAGCAGTTCTTC,CASSEATGSSYEQFF
-,many,TRBV28,TRBJ1-2,TGTGCCAGCAGTTTACCCGCCAGGGTGAATGGCTACACCTTC,CASSLPARVNGYTF
-,many,TRBV20-1,TRBJ1-1,TGCAGTGCTAGAGAGCGCCAGGGTGGCACTGAAGCTTTCTTT,CSARERQGGTEAFF
-,-,TRBV15,TRBJ2-2,TGTGCCACGACTTGGGACAAAACGAACACCGGGGAGCTGTTTTTT,CATTWDKTNTGELFF
-,many,TRBV30,TRBJ1-5,TGTGCCTGGAGTAGGATGAAGAATCAGCCCCAGCATTTT,CAWSRMKNQPQHF
TRBD2,many,TRBV11-2,TRBJ2-6,TGTGCCAGCAGCGACCGGACTAGCGGGTTCTCTGGGGCCAACGTCCTGACTTTC,CASSDRTSGFSGANVLTF
TRBD1,few,TRBV29-1,TRBJ1-3,TGCAGCGTGGACACAGGGGCCGGAAACACCATATATTTT,CSVDTGAGNTIYF
-,few,TRBV7-8,TRBJ1-5,TGTGCCAGCAGCCGCATGGCCAGGACAAGAAATCAGCCCCAGCATTTT,CASSRMARTRNQPQHF
-,once,TRBV6-1,TRBJ2-1,TGTGCCAGCAGGGAGGGACCCCATGGTCTCAATGAGCAGTTCTTC,CASREGPHGLNEQFF
-,many,TRBV6-1,TRBJ1-6,TGTGCCACCACGCGGGGGGCGAAGGATTCACCCCTCCACTTT,CATTRGAKDSPLHF
-,few,TRBV3-1,TRBJ1-1,TGTGCCAGCAGCCAGCTAATGGGGGGGGGCACTGAAGCTTTCTTT,CASSQLMGGGTEAFF